This TCR beta chain was documented in a study of blood T cell repertoires in COVID-19 (dated by TCRdb to about 2020). Context from the whole study: Samples from collaborators originated in the United States, Italy and Spain and spanned both the acute and convalescent phases of COVID-19. The repertoires were made available in a free public database intended to serve as a resource for research on the immune response to SARS-CoV-2. Nearly every sample came with metadata listing a de-identified subject ID, COVID-19 status, age in years and sex. The material from the prospective study consisted of cDNA or gDNA derived from T cells, B-cell-depleted T cells, or PBMCs. The dataset comprised deeply sampled blood TCRbeta repertoires from subjects exposed to, actively infected with, or recovered from COVID-19. Where available, HLA class I and class II types were taken from metadata supplied by the sample provider and were not determined by assay-based typing. The samples were drawn from two sources: the first 160 participants of the ongoing ImmuneRACE study, and approximately 1,300 subjects contributed by 6 global collaborators. The investigation overall reported the following: The quantity of clinical and demographic metadata differed by source and by participant and was supplied without curation.

Samples from volunteer blood donors who had recovered from COVID-19 were contributed by a second Seattle source. The collaborating institutions used their own protocols to collect whole blood in K2EDTA tubes. Collaborator samples were shipped for TCRbeta analysis as frozen whole blood, isolated PBMCs, or DNA extracted from either sample type. The immunoSEQ Assay, a bias-controlled multiplex PCR, was used to amplify TCRbeta CDR3 regions from genomic DNA. On the study's bioinformatics: The number of nucleated cells in each sample was estimated by amplification of reference gene primers within the assay. To quantify the absolute abundance of each unique TCRbeta CDR3 rearrangement, sequence reads were collapsed and filtered. For each sample, productive Simpson clonality was calculated as the square root of Simpson's diversity index across productive rearrangements. Entries here come from immuneACCESS through TCRdb and include only in-frame sequences with V and J called. Some clones fail to appear in such tables; in the studies checked, an unresolved V gene covers under half of the shortfall, and the cause of the remainder is unknown. V and J calls and clone size come straight from that table; D and trimming were deduced from the DNA. Counted in this sample were around 280,000 clones; approximately 86% of them appeared once. Together, the top ten hold approximately 2% of the sample.

This clone was observed once. Its cognate antigen has yet to be identified. No clone much larger than this one lies a single base away; base qualities are absent. The sequence came from a woman in her thirties who had recovered from COVID-19. The sample was peripheral blood.

CDR3 region: CASSQVTASGRVSYEQYF. The nucleotide sequence is TGCGCCAGCAGCCAGGTGACAGCTAGCGGGAGGGTCTCCTACGAGCAGTACTTC. The chain joins TRBV4-1 to TRBJ2-7, and 12 junctional nucleotides match TRBD2. From a lookup of the germline V gene, CDR1 and CDR2 are MGHRA and YSYEKL. V is trimmed back by 3 bases and J by 0 bases, and the junction contains 9 bases that no gene match accounts for. The CDR3 numbers 18 residues from cysteine through phenylalanine. Just the 54-base CDR3 DNA is kept, in frame starting at base 1.